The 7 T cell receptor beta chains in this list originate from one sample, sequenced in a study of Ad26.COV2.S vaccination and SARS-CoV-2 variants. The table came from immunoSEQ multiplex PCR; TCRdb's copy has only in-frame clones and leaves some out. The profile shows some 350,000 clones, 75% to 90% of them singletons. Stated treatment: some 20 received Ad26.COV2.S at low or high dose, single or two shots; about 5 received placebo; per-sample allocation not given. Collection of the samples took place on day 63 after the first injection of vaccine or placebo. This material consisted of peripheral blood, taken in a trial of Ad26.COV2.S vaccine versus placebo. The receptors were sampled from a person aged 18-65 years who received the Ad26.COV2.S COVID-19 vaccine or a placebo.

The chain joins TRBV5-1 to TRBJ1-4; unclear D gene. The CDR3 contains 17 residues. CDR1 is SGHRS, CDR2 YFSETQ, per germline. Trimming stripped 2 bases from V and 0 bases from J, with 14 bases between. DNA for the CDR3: TGCGCCAGCAGCTTCAAGGGTGTAGGAGCAACTAATGAAAAACTGTTTTTT. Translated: CASSFKGVGATNEKLFF.

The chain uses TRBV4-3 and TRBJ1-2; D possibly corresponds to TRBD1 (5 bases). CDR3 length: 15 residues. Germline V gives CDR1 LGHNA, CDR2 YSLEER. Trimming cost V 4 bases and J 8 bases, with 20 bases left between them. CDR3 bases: TGCGCCAGCAGCCGGGACGGCCGGGAGTCGTGGGGCTACACCTTC. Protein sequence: CASSRDGRESWGYTF.

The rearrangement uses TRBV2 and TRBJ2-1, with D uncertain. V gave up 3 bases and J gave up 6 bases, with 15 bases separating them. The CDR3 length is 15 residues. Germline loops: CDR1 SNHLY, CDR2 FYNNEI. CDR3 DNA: TGTGCCAGCAGTGACGTTGCTAGGGTAGGCAATGAGCAGTTCTTC. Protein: CASSDVARVGNEQFF. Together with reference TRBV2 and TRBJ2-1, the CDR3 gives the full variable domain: EPEVTQTPSHQVTQMGQEVILRCVPISNHLYFYWYRQILGQKVEFLVSFYNNEISEKSEIFDDQFSVERPDGSNFTLKIRSTKLEDSAMYFCASSDVARVGNEQFFGPGTRLTVL.

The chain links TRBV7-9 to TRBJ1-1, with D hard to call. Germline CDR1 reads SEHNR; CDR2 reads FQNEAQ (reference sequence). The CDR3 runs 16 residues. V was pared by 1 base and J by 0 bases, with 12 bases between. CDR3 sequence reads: CASSLGYMEMNTEAFF. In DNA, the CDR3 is TGTGCCAGCAGCTTAGGCTATATGGAAATGAACACTGAAGCTTTCTTT.

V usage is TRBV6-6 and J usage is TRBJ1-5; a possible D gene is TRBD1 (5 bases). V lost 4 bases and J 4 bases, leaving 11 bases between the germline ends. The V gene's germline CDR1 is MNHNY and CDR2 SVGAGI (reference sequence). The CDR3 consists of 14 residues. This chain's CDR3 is CASSSSGGNQPQHF. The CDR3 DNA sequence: TGTGCCAGCAGTTCATCGGGGGGGAATCAGCCCCAGCATTTT.

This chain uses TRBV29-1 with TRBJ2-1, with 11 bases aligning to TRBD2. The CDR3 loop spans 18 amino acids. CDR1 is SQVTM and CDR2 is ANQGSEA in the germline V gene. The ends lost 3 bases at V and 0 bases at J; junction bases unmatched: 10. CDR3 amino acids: CSVEGLAVRGGSYNEQFF. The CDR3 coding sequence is TGCAGCGTTGAGGGACTAGCGGTTCGGGGGGGCTCCTACAATGAGCAGTTCTTC.

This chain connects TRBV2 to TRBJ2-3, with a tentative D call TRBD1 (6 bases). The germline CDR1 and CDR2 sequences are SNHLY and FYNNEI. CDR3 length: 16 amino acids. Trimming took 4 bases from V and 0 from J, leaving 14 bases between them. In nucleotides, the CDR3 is TGTGCCAGCAGTGGGGGGCCGAACCCTAGCACAGATACGCAGTATTTT. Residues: CASSGGPNPSTDTQYF.